The 25 T cell receptor beta chains in this list originate from one sample, sequenced in a study of control samples from healthy donors and cancer patients. This table comes from immunoSEQ multiplex PCR, and its TCRdb copy is limited to in-frame clones, with some not included. The table records over 150,000 clones, just over 95% of them present only once. The sample comprised blood. The receptors shown here come from a woman younger than 45 in good health.

V and J are TRBV3-1 (or the pseudogene TRBV3-2) and TRBJ1-4; D not resolved. The germline V gene encodes CDR1 LGHDT and CDR2 YNNKEL (reference sequence). The CDR3 totals 11 residues. V lost 1 base and J lost 7, with 1 base in between. The CDR3 region is CASSQGEKLFF. CDR3 nucleotides: TGTGCCAGCAGCCAAGGTGAAAAACTGTTTTTT.

In this sample, this clone turned up a few times. The chain links TRBV27 to TRBJ2-2, with TRBD2 as a possible D gene (5 bases). From germline, CDR1 is MNHEY and CDR2 SMNVEV (reference sequence). V shed 6 bases and J shed 8 bases, with 13 bases lying between them. This CDR3 region has 13 residues. The CDR3 region has the DNA TGTGCCAGCAGGAAAACTCGGGAAGGGGAGCTGTTTTTT. Translated, it gives CASRKTREGELFF.

The gene calls are TRBV7-2 and TRBJ1-1, with TRBD1 matching over 8 bases. There are 14 residues in the CDR3. The germline V gene encodes CDR1 SGHTA and CDR2 FQGNSA. V was clipped by 6 bases and J by 1 base; unmatched bases: 4. CDR3 sequence (DNA): TGTGCCAGCAGTCGCAGGGGGCAGAACACTGAAGCTTTCTTT. This codes for CASSRRGQNTEAFF.

Only one count was recorded for this clone. The V and J genes are TRBV13 and TRBJ2-1; D is possibly TRBD1 or TRBD2 (5 bases each). In germline, CDR1 is PRHDT, CDR2 FYEKMQ (reference sequence). The CDR3 runs to 15 residues. Trimming stripped 5 bases from V and 0 bases from J, with 11 bases between. The CDR3, as DNA: TGTGCCAGCAGCCCCAGGGAGTCCTCCTACAATGAGCAGTTCTTC. Translation: CASSPRESSYNEQFF.

The chain combines TRBV6-5 with TRBJ1-1, with 8 bases matching TRBD1. Germline V CDR1 and CDR2: MNHEY, SVGAGI. The V gene end was trimmed by 2 bases and the J gene end by 5 bases; junction bases not matched to a gene: 10. This CDR3 is built from 16 residues. The DNA of the CDR3 is TGTGCCAGCAGTTACGGCAGGACAGGGAGTTGGACTGAAGCTTTCTTT. Its protein product is CASSYGRTGSWTEAFF.

The chain is built from TRBV4-1 and TRBJ2-7; a weak D match, TRBD2 (5 bases). The germline V and J ends were trimmed by 1 base and 2 bases, with 15 bases remaining between them. From germline, CDR1 is MGHRA and CDR2 YSYEKL. The CDR3 consists of 16 residues. CDR3 loop: CASSQAGPPGTYEQYF. The DNA of the CDR3 is TGCGCCAGCAGCCAAGCCGGGCCCCCGGGAACCTACGAGCAGTACTTC.

This clone was seen just once. CDR3 sequence (DNA): TGTGCCAGCTCACAAACCGGACAGGGGTCTCCCTACGAGCAGTACTTC. This codes for CASSQTGQGSPYEQYF. The chain carries TRBV18 and TRBJ2-7; 9 nucleotides match TRBD1. The CDR3 sequence is 16 residues long. Germline CDR1 and CDR2: KGHSH and LQKENI. Germline trimming cut 4 bases from V and 2 bases from J; bases unmatched to any gene: 9.

The chain recombines TRBV28 with TRBJ1-4; D possibly corresponds to TRBD1 (6 bases). Germline-derived CDR1 and CDR2 are MDHEN and SYDVKM. CDR3 length: 14 residues. The V and J ends lost 4 bases and 7 bases respectively, with 13 bases between them. CDR3 bases: TGTGCCAGCAGTTCAGGGGTGAGGGGTGAAAAACTGTTTTTT. It codes for CASSSGVRGEKLFF. The variable domain in full, with the rest retrieved from reference TRBV28 and TRBJ1-4, is DVKVTQSSRYLVKRTGEKVFLECVQDMDHENMFWYRQDPGLGLRLIYFSYDVKMKEKGDIPEGYSVSREKKERFSLILESASTNQTSMYLCASSSGVRGEKLFFGSGTQLSVL.

The chain's CDR3 is CASSQELAPYNEQFF. The CDR3 DNA is TGTGCCAGCAGCCAGGAACTAGCGCCCTACAATGAGCAGTTCTTC. This rearrangement joins TRBV3-1 (or the pseudogene TRBV3-2) to TRBJ2-1; 7 nucleotides agree with TRBD2. Germline-derived CDR1 and CDR2 are LGHDT and YNNKEL (reference sequence). This CDR3 is 15 amino acids long. The J segment lost 2 bases and the V segment lost 3 bases, leaving 4 bases of the junction unmatched.

The chain couples TRBV4-1 to TRBJ1-5; a possible D gene is TRBD1 (6 bases). Germline V gene data show CDR1 as MGHRA and CDR2 as YSYEKL. V lost 4 bases to trimming and J lost 6 bases, with 19 bases between them. CDR3 length: 16 amino acids. The DNA of the CDR3 is TGCGCCAGCAGCCCCGTTGCTGGGACATATCTTCAGCCCCAGCATTTT. This sequence encodes CASSPVAGTYLQPQHF.

The chain joins TRBV28 to TRBJ1-2, with D possibly being TRBD1 (5 bases). This CDR3 spans 17 amino acids. The germline V and J ends were trimmed by 2 bases and 4 bases, with 20 bases remaining between them. Germline V gene sequence: CDR1 MDHEN, CDR2 SYDVKM. CDR3 residues: CASSLLWSTVTFYGYTF. The CDR3 DNA sequence: TGTGCCAGCAGTTTACTGTGGTCGACAGTGACTTTCTATGGCTACACCTTC.

The chain employs TRBV28 and TRBJ2-2, with 10 bases matching TRBD2. Looked up from germline, CDR1 is MDHEN and CDR2 is SYDVKM. With V trimmed by 2 bases and J by 1 base, 1 base remained unmatched. This CDR3 comprises 16 residues. The CDR3 DNA reads as TGTGCCAGCAGTTTAGGACTAGCGGTGAACACCGGGGAGCTGTTTTTT. The encoded protein is CASSLGLAVNTGELFF.

This clone has a single count. The chain carries TRBV25-1 and TRBJ1-2; 12 nucleotides match TRBD1. The junction had 5 bases not matched to a gene; V was cut back by 8 bases and J by 7 bases. CDR1 and CDR2 (germline): MGHDK, SYGVNS. This CDR3 contains 13 residues. CDR3 sequence reads: CASVGQGAFGYTF. CDR3 in DNA: TGTGCCAGCGTGGGACAGGGGGCTTTTGGCTACACCTTC.

The gene calls are TRBV18 and TRBJ1-1; D gene ambiguous. Between the trimmed V and J ends, which lost 6 bases and 0 bases, there was a span of 14 bases. The germline CDR1 and CDR2 sequences are KGHSH and LQKENI. This CDR3 contains 15 residues. CDR3 DNA sequence: TGTGCCAGCTCTCTGACCCCAGGCATGAACACTGAAGCTTTCTTT. Amino acid sequence: CASSLTPGMNTEAFF.

This chain links TRBV19 with TRBJ2-1, with unresolved D. Looked up from germline, CDR1 is LNHDA and CDR2 is SQIVND (reference sequence). The CDR3 is made up of 11 amino acids. Trimming pared 9 bases from V and 3 bases from J, leaving 6 bases between. In nucleotides, the CDR3 is TGTGCCAGCCGGAACTACAATGAGCAGTTCTTC. Its translation: CASRNYNEQFF.

V usage is TRBV27 and J usage is TRBJ1-6; the D gene is possibly TRBD1 (5 bases). The CDR3 totals 17 residues. Trimming removed 6 bases from V and 6 bases from J, with 21 bases in between. Germline V gives CDR1 MNHEY, CDR2 SMNVEV (reference sequence). The CDR3 region has the DNA TGTGCCAGCAGCCCACCACAGTGTGGGGCTTTTAATTCACCCCTCCACTTT. Translating gives CASSPPQCGAFNSPLHF.

The chain couples TRBV5-1 to TRBJ1-5; D gene ambiguous. Between the trimmed V and J ends, which lost 1 base and 7 bases, there was a span of 9 bases. In germline, CDR1 is SGHRS, CDR2 YFSETQ. The CDR3 spans 13 residues. The CDR3 reads CASSLTAGQPQHF. CDR3 nucleotides: TGCGCCAGCAGCTTGACAGCGGGGCAGCCCCAGCATTTT. The full variable domain, in which reference TRBV5-1 and TRBJ1-5 provide the parts outside the CDR3, is KAGVTQTPRYLIKTRGQQVTLSCSPISGHRSVSWYQQTPGQGLQFLFEYFSETQRNKGNFPGRFSGRQFSNSRSEMNVSTLELGDSALYLCASSLTAGQPQHFGDGTRLSIL.

The chain is built from TRBV6-6 and TRBJ1-6; D uncertain. The germline CDR1 and CDR2 sequences are MNHNY and SVGAGI (reference sequence). V shed 7 bases and J shed 9 bases, with 10 bases lying between them. The CDR3 totals 12 residues. The CDR3 DNA follows: TGTGCCAGCACCGAGGGTGCTTCACCCCTCCACTTT. Amino acid sequence: CASTEGASPLHF.

The genes are TRBV2 and TRBJ1-2; D perhaps matches TRBD1 (5 bases). Germline V lookup: CDR1 SNHLY, CDR2 FYNNEI. CDR3 length: 14 amino acids. Trimming pared 6 bases from V and 6 bases from J, leaving 17 bases between. DNA of the CDR3: TGTGCCAGCAGCCTAGAGGCAGGGAACGATGGCTACACCTTC. Translating it yields CASSLEAGNDGYTF.

V gene TRBV25-1 combines with J gene TRBJ2-5; no clear D gene. The germline V and J ends were trimmed by 1 base and 5 bases, with 8 bases remaining between them. The CDR3 has 13 amino acids. The germline CDR1 and CDR2 sequences are MGHDK and SYGVNS. CDR3 region: CASSESGYETQYF. In DNA form, the CDR3 reads TGTGCCAGCAGTGAATCTGGGTATGAGACCCAGTACTTC.

The V call is TRBV10-3, the J call TRBJ2-2; D unclear. This CDR3 comprises 16 residues. Germline V gives CDR1 ENHRY, CDR2 SYGVKD. The germline V and J ends were trimmed by 0 bases and 4 bases, with 12 bases remaining between them. CDR3: CAISESFRATTGELFF. The CDR3 bases are TGTGCCATCAGTGAGTCGTTTAGGGCAACCACCGGGGAGCTGTTTTTT.

The chain combines TRBV14 with TRBJ1-1; D remains unclear. The germline V gene encodes CDR1 SGHDN and CDR2 FVKESK. CDR3 length equals 14 residues. V gave up 2 bases and J gave up 11 bases, with 18 bases separating them. CDR3 in amino acids: CASSQQLSQASAFF. DNA for the CDR3: TGTGCCAGCAGCCAACAATTGTCTCAGGCGAGCGCTTTCTTT.

The rearrangement joins TRBV3-1 (or the pseudogene TRBV3-2) to TRBJ1-2, with 9 bases matching TRBD1. CDR3 length: 14 amino acids. The germline gives CDR1 LGHDT, CDR2 YNNKEL (reference sequence). V lost 4 bases and J lost 7; bases outside the gene matches: 7. In DNA form, the CDR3 reads TGTGCCAGCAGCCGGCCGGACAGGGGAGTTGGCTACACCTTC. It encodes CASSRPDRGVGYTF.

The chain is built from TRBV5-6 and TRBJ1-2; D possibly corresponds to TRBD1 (5 bases). Trimming removed 0 bases from V and 5 bases from J, with 14 bases in between. Germline V gene lookup returns CDR1 SGHDT and CDR2 YYEEEE. CDR3 length: 15 residues. Written as DNA, the CDR3 is TGTGCCAGCAGCTTGGGGACACGGGAGGAGTATGGCTACACCTTC. Protein product: CASSLGTREEYGYTF.

The chain couples TRBV28 to TRBJ2-6; 8 nucleotides align to TRBD1. The J segment lost 4 bases and the V segment lost 5 bases, leaving 7 bases of the junction unmatched. The CDR3 has 16 residues. Looked up from germline, CDR1 is MDHEN and CDR2 is SYDVKM. The CDR3 DNA sequence: TGTGCCAGCAGTACGTGGACAGGGAAAGGGGCCAACGTCCTGACTTTC. It yields the protein CASSTWTGKGANVLTF.